The clone carrying this T cell receptor (beta chain) came up a few times. As yet, its antigen is unknown. The entry originates in a study of T cells in Graves' hyperthyroidism and ophthalmopathy. Researchers amplified the TCR beta CDR3 regions from RNA transcripts. RT-PCR in the first round (using the HTBI primer set) targeted the TCR CDR3. Each CDR3 protein is one row after TCRdb ran MiXCR on the multiplex PCR reads. Of hundreds of thousands of distinct CDR3 sequences listed, about a fifth were seen once; the top ten hold over 30%. Study-wide points: Ophthalmopathy got predicted by the model a median 6.5 months before its onset. Most thyroid clonotypes with frequency above 0.001 were detected in blood.

CDR1 is MDHEN and CDR2 is SYDVKM in the germline V gene. Trimming removed 2 bases at V and 0 bases at J, with 11 bases between. The length of the CDR3 is 16 residues. This clonotype was obtained from a young man with Graves' ophthalmopathy. Sequenced material: blood. The rearrangement links TRBV28 to TRBJ2-4, with D maybe TRBD1 (6 bases). CDR3 in amino acids: CASSLRDTLAKNIQYF. CDR3 DNA: TGTGCCAGCAGTTTAAGGGACACCCTAGCCAAAAACATTCAGTACTTC. Together with reference TRBV28 and TRBJ2-4, the CDR3 gives the full variable domain: DVKVTQSSRYLVKRTGEKVFLECVQDMDHENMFWYRQDPGLGLRLIYFSYDVKMKEKGDIPEGYSVSREKKERFSLILESASTNQTSMYLCASSLRDTLAKNIQYFGAGTRLSVL.